Each of the 9 T cell receptor beta chains below was sequenced from the same sample in a study of identical twins. A single record per CDR3 protein comes from TCRdb applying MiXCR to the 5' RACE reads. The table has 1.5 million to 2 million distinct CDR3 sequences, under 35% seen once. The sample comprised cord blood. The receptors originated from a newborn girl in good health.

This rearrangement joins TRBV6-1 to TRBJ2-4; D possibly uses TRBD1 or TRBD2 (5 bases each). Trimming took off 2 bases at V and 7 bases at J, with 12 bases between the two ends. CDR3 length equals 14 residues. Germline V gene data show CDR1 as MNHNS and CDR2 as SASEGT. Here the CDR3 reads CASSELGVRNIQYF. DNA for the CDR3: TGTGCCAGCAGTGAATTGGGGGTGAGGAACATTCAGTACTTC.

This clonotype was counted a few times. The chain couples TRBV3-1 to TRBJ2-1; 7 nucleotides match TRBD2. The CDR3 sequence is 14 residues long. J was trimmed by 15 bases and V by 0 bases; bases with no gene match: 11. Germline values: CDR1 LGHDT, CDR2 YNNKEL (reference sequence). Here the CDR3 DNA reads TGTGCCAGCAGCCAAGATAAGTCTTGGCGGGAGTGGTTCTTC. Its protein is CASSQDKSWREWFF.

This clonotype appeared a few times. The chain recombines TRBV11-2 with TRBJ1-2; maybe TRBD1 (5 bases). The V gene's germline CDR1 is SGHAT and CDR2 FQNNGV. The CDR3 spans 14 residues. V dropped 4 bases and J dropped 2 bases, with 11 bases sitting between them. For the CDR3, the DNA is TGTGCCAGCAGCTCAATCCGGGACAACTATGGCTACACCTTC. This codes for CASSSIRDNYGYTF.

Concerning this clonotype: At one end, the junction sequence differs from germline, possibly due to a read error. This chain links TRBV9 with TRBJ1-2, with a tentative D call TRBD1 (6 bases). Germline V lookup: CDR1 SGDLS, CDR2 YYNGEE. The CDR3 consists of 15 residues. CDR3 DNA: TGTGCTAGCAGCGTAGGTATCAGGGGTCAGGATGGCTACACCTTC. It is translated as CASSVGIRGQDGYTF.

This chain links TRBV6-5 with TRBJ2-7; TRBD2 matches at 7 bases. Germline V gene data show CDR1 as MNHEY and CDR2 as SVGAGI. This CDR3 spans 15 amino acids. V lost 5 bases and J lost 1; bases outside the gene matches: 8. For the CDR3, the DNA is TGTGCCAGCAGTCGAGTAGCGGGCCCTTCCTACGAGCAGTACTTC. Its protein is CASSRVAGPSYEQYF.

CDR3 sequence reads: CASSPTTPNTEAFF. The CDR3, as DNA: TGTGCCAGCAGCCCCACCACACCGAACACTGAAGCTTTCTTT. The chain couples TRBV11-2 to TRBJ1-1; D is ambiguous. V was trimmed by 5 bases and J by 1 base, leaving 11 bases between them. The CDR3 has 14 amino acids. In germline, CDR1 is SGHAT, CDR2 FQNNGV.

The chain couples TRBV20-1 to TRBJ2-1; tentative D call: TRBD2 (6 bases). CDR1 is DFQATT and CDR2 is SNEGSKA in the germline V gene (reference sequence). The CDR3 consists of 13 residues. Trimming shortened V by 6 bases and J by 10 bases, and 19 bases separated the two germline ends. The CDR3 spells CSASTGGFAEQFF. The DNA of the CDR3 is TGCAGTGCCTCGACCGGGGGTTTCGCCGAGCAGTTCTTC.

This clonotype has at least ten counts. The J gene is TRBJ2-4, the V gene TRBV5-1, with D maybe TRBD1 (6 bases). V was shortened by 4 bases and J by 9 bases, with 14 bases between the two germline ends. Germline CDR1 and CDR2: SGHRS and YFSETQ. The CDR3 has 13 residues. The CDR3 DNA sequence: TGCGCCAGCAGCGAACAGGGTTCTAGCATTCAGTACTTC. Translated, it gives CASSEQGSSIQYF.

This clonotype was detected ten times or more. The chain employs TRBV7-9 and TRBJ1-5; TRBD1 is a possible D gene (5 bases). V was pared by 5 bases and J by 0 bases, with 11 bases between. CDR1 is SEHNR, CDR2 FQNEAQ, per germline (reference sequence). This CDR3 is built from 15 residues. The CDR3 loop is CASSPGPNSNQPQHF. Written as DNA, the CDR3 is TGTGCCAGCAGCCCGGGACCCAATAGCAATCAGCCCCAGCATTTT.